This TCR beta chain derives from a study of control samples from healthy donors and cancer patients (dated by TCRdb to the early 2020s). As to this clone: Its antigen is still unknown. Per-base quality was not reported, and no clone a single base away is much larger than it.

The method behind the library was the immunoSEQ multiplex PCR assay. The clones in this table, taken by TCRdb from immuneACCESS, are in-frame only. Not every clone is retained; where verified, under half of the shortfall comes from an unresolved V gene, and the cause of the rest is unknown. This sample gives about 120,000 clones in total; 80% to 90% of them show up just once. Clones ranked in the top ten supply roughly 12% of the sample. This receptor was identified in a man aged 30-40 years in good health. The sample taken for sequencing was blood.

The sequenced DNA: TGCGCCAGCAGCTTGGAGGGTCCGGGGGGCCCTGGAAACACCATATATTTT. Translated, it reads CASSLEGPGGPGNTIYF. Here the chain combines TRBV5-1 and TRBJ1-3, and perhaps TRBD1 as D gene, on 6 matching bases. The CDR3 starts with the cysteine, ends with the phenylalanine, and has 17 residues. Of all the DNA, just the CDR3 is kept, 51 bases in frame from base 1. V loses 0 bases of germline sequence and J loses 2 bases, and the interval between the two ends is 15 bases. The germline V gene sets CDR1 to SGHRS and CDR2 to YFSETQ. When the CDR3 is completed using the reference TRBV5-1 and TRBJ1-3 genes on either side, the full variable domain is KAGVTQTPRYLIKTRGQQVTLSCSPISGHRSVSWYQQTPGQGLQFLFEYFSETQRNKGNFPGRFSGRQFSNSRSEMNVSTLELGDSALYLCASSLEGPGGPGNTIYFGEGSWLTVV.